The rows below give T cell receptor beta chains drawn from one sample of a study of radiotherapy plus CTLA-4 blockade in lung cancer. The table came from immunoSEQ multiplex PCR; TCRdb's copy has only in-frame clones and leaves some out. The sample records over 100,000 clones, 81% being singletons. The material sequenced was peripheral blood, taken from a patient treated with radiotherapy plus ipilimumab. Every receptor here comes from a human donor with non-small cell lung cancer that progressed on radiotherapy plus ipilimumab. Some clones in this sample may be carry-over from other donors' samples. Each CDR3 is given with its conserved first and last residue. A D gene is named only where the DNA matches it firmly. A row's size may be missing; if present it is once, few, many or a size class.

>TRBJ1-6|TRBD1|.|TRBV6-6
CASTRTGRDSPLHF
TGTGCCAGCACCAGGACAGGGAGAGATTCACCCCTCCACTTT
>TRBJ2-3|.|.|TRBV7-3
CASSFGGDADTQYF
TGTGCCAGCAGCTTCGGCGGGGACGCAGATACGCAGTATTTT
>TRBJ2-2|.|once|TRBV6-6
CASSYAMGRTGELFF
TGTGCCAGCAGTTACGCGATGGGGCGCACCGGGGAGCTGTTTTTT
>TRBJ2-3|TRBD2|.|TRBV7-9
CASSLAVLGGGAGDTQYF
TGTGCCAGCAGCTTAGCAGTACTCGGCGGGGGGGCCGGTGATACGCAGTATTTT
>TRBJ1-3|.|.|TRBV6-6
CASSDRSSGNTIYF
TGTGCCAGCAGCGACAGGAGCTCTGGAAACACCATATATTTT
>TRBJ1-2|.|.|TRBV5-4
CASSLGPGALYGYTF
TGTGCCAGCAGCTTGGGTCCAGGAGCCCTCTATGGCTACACCTTC
>TRBJ2-3|.|.|TRBV5-1
CASSPVGDTQYF
TGCGCCAGCAGCCCCGTAGGAGATACGCAGTATTTT
>TRBJ2-7|.|.|TRBV4-2
CASSQEEETEAYEQYF
TGTGCCAGCAGCCAAGAAGAGGAGACAGAGGCCTACGAGCAGTACTTC
>TRBJ1-4|.|.|TRBV19
CASSIDLGRALFF
TGTGCCAGTAGTATAGATCTCGGTCGAGCACTGTTTTTT
>TRBJ2-3|TRBD2|.|TRBV5-4
CASSTTSGSTDTQYF
TGTGCCAGCAGCACGACTAGCGGTAGCACAGATACGCAGTATTTT
>TRBJ2-5|TRBD2|.|TRBV4-3
CASSQDGSGGAETQYF
TGCGCCAGCAGCCAAGATGGAAGCGGGGGGGCGGAGACCCAGTACTTC
>TRBJ1-2|.|once|TRBV7-3
CASSLSPQRGRNYGYTF
TGTGCCAGCAGTCTATCGCCCCAAAGGGGGAGAAACTATGGCTACACCTTC
>TRBJ1-6|TRBD1|.|TRBV29-1
CSVAERDRDSPLHF
TGCAGCGTTGCCGAGCGGGACAGGGACTCACCCCTCCACTTT
>TRBJ2-1|.|.|TRBV5-4
CASSSQVNEQFF
TGTGCCAGCAGCTCTCAGGTGAATGAGCAGTTCTTC
>TRBJ1-1|.|.|TRBV7-9
CASSFLAGEAFF
TGTGCCAGCAGCTTTTTAGCAGGCGAAGCTTTCTTT
>TRBJ2-1|TRBD1|.|TRBV7-3
CASSSGQGNEQFF
TGTGCCAGCAGCTCGGGACAGGGCAATGAGCAGTTCTTC
>TRBJ2-5|TRBD2|.|TRBV27
CASTPSRGGLQETQYF
TGTGCCAGCACCCCTTCCCGGGGGGGCCTTCAAGAGACCCAGTACTTC
>TRBJ1-3|.|.|TRBV6-6
CASSPAPGGGNTIYF
TGTGCCAGCAGTCCCGCACCGGGCGGGGGAAACACCATATATTTT
>TRBJ1-1|TRBD1|.|TRBV7-9
CASSLVTGGDSDTEAFF
TGTGCCAGCAGCTTAGTCACAGGGGGCGATTCGGACACTGAAGCTTTCTTT
>TRBJ2-1|.|few|TRBV5-1
CASNWGDRYNEQFF
TGCGCCAGCAACTGGGGGGACCGGTACAATGAGCAGTTCTTC